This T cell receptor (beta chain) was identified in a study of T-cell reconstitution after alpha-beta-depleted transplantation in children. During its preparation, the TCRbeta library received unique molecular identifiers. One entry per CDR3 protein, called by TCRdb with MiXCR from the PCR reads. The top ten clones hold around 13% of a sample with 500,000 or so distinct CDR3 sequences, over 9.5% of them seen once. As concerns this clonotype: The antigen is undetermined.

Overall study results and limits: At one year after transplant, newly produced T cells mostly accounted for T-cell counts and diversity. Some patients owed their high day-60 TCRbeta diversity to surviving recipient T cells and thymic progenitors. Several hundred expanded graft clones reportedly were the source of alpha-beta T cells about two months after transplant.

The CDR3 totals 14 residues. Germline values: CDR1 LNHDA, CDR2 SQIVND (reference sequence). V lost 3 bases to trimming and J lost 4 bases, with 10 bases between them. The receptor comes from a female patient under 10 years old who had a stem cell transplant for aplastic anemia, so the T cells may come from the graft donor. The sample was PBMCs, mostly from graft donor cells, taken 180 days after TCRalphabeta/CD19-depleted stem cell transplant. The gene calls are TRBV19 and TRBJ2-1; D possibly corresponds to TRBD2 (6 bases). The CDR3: CASSIASVYNEQFF. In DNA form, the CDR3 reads TGTGCCAGTAGTATTGCTAGCGTATACAATGAGCAGTTCTTC.